This TCR beta chain comes out of a study of identical twins. Findings and caveats of the study: The authors noted that invariant MAIT and iNKT cells could partly confound zero-insertion analyses.

TCRdb reprocessed the 5' RACE reads with MiXCR, giving one entry per CDR3 protein. The table lists fewer than 900,000 distinct CDR3 sequences, around 21% of them singletons, with roughly 4% in the top ten. V was trimmed by 7 bases and J by 5 bases, leaving 17 bases between them. This CDR3 is 14 amino acids long. This clonotype was seen a few times. Its specificity is unknown. A further study also used this sample, focusing on T cells expressing NK-cell markers.

This TCR came from a woman aged 18-29 years in good health. The sequencing sample was made of PBMCs. The genes are TRBV12-3 or TRBV12-4 and TRBJ2-5; no clear D gene. The CDR3 reads CASNLGITWETQYF. CDR3 nucleotide sequence: TGTGCCAGCAACCTCGGCATTACTTGGGAGACCCAGTACTTC.